Sequencing of this T cell receptor beta chain was carried out in a study of graft-versus-host responses after intestinal transplantation. Overall study context: Transplants given to recipients were multivisceral, liver-intestinal, or isolated intestinal.

The CDR3 extends over 14 amino acids. From germline, CDR1 is WNHNN and CDR2 SYGVQD (reference sequence). The ends were cut back, 0 bases at V and 7 bases at J, with 10 bases in the middle. Only in-frame clones appear in the TCRdb table, and some are missing; sequencing was by immunoSEQ multiplex PCR. This sample has about 36,000 clones, with approximately 94% found just once. Findings and caveats of the study: GvH clones detected in recipient marrow included some appearing first in ileum or blood.

In regard to this clone: The antigen is not known.

Sequencing was performed on unstimulated CD4+ T cells sorted from spleen or lymph node cells, taken before transplant. The chain couples TRBV10-1 to TRBJ2-1; D perhaps matches TRBD2 (6 bases). This receptor was identified in a human donor who was the organ donor for an intestinal transplant. This chain's CDR3 is CASSESRGLNEQFF. As DNA, the CDR3 is TGCGCCAGCAGTGAGTCTCGGGGGTTAAATGAGCAGTTCTTC.